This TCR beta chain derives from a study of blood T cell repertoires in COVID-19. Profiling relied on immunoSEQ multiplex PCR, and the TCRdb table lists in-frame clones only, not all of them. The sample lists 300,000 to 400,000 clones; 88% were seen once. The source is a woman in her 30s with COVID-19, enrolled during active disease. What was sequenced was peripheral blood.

The DNA for the CDR3 is TGTGCCAGCAGTGAGACAACAGAGAACACTGAAGCTTTCTTT. It is translated as CASSETTENTEAFF. The chain has TRBV6-4 and TRBJ1-1; D remains ambiguous. The CDR3 totals 14 residues. The germline V gene encodes CDR1 MRHNA and CDR2 SNTAGT. Deletions cut 3 bases from V and 1 base from J, with 9 bases between.